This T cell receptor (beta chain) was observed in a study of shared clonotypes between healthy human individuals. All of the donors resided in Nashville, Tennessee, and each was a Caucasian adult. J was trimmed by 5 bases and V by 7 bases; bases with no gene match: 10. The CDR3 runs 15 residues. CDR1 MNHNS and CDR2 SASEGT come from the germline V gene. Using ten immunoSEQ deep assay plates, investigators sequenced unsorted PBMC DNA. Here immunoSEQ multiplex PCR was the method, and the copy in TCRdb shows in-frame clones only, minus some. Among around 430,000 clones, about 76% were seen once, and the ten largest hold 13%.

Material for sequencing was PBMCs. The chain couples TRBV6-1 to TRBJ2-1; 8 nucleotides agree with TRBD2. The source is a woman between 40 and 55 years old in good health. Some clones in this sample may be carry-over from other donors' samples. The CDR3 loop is CASIQGGSGNNEQFF. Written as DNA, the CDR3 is TGTGCCAGCATTCAGGGCGGTAGCGGGAACAATGAGCAGTTCTTC.